This T cell receptor beta chain was sequenced for a study of T cell responses to AZD1222 COVID-19 vaccine. Germline lookup yields CDR1 MNHEY and CDR2 SVGAGI. The CDR3 is 14 amino acids. The V end lost 6 bases, the J end lost 5 bases, and 16 bases lay between the germline ends. The data were produced by immunoSEQ multiplex PCR, yet TCRdb's version contains in-frame clones alone and is incomplete. The profile shows 110,000 or so clones, about 93% of them singletons. Concerning this clone itself: Its antigen is not identified.

Findings and caveats of the study: None of the repertoires were sampled until the peak T cell response had passed. Nearly half of spike-specific TCRs reportedly target variant regions that are unmutated in the B.1.351 and B.1.1.7 variants.

The sample in question was peripheral blood, obtained 28 days after the second dose of the MenACWY control vaccine. This TCR derives from an adult who received the MenACWY meningococcal vaccine as a control. V is TRBV6-5 and J is TRBJ1-1; D is undetermined. This chain's CDR3 is CASRPNTRRTEAFF. The CDR3 DNA reads TGTGCCAGCAGACCAAACACGAGGCGAACTGAAGCTTTCTTT.